This record concerns one T cell receptor (beta chain) sequence. What this receptor recognizes is not known. The junction departs from germline at one end; a sequencing error may be responsible. PBMCs were isolated by density centrifugation and stained for CD3, CD4 and CD8, after which CD4+ and CD8+ T cells were sorted on a FACSAria. Scalp biopsies and blood samples were obtained from unaffected controls. Library preparation used the immunoSEQ multiplex PCR assay. RNA was extracted from all samples and reverse transcribed into cDNA as template for TCR sequencing. First-strand cDNA was synthesized with SuperScript III using a 2:1 mix of oligo-dT and random hexamers. A synthetic immune receptor repertoire was used to gauge amplification bias, and whatever bias remained was removed computationally. The published analysis was carried out like this. After raw reads were preprocessed to remove errors, the CDR3 was defined following IMGT conventions as running from the conserved cysteine to phenylalanine. Clonality was computed as 1 minus the Shannon entropy, with the entropy normalized by log2 of the number of productive unique TCRs. CD4 or CD8 identity of scalp clones was inferred by cross-referencing scalp TCRbeta sequences with sorted blood CD4 and CD8 repertoires. Here the immuneACCESS table is served through TCRdb, limited to in-frame sequences with V and J called. Missing clones are a known gap in these copies; in checked studies unresolved V genes cover under half, and the rest lacks a known reason. The DNA gave D and trimming, while V, J and clone size come from that table. The sample has about 140,000 clones on record, 62% of them singletons. 35% to 40% of the sample is held by the ten biggest clonotypes.

Including the terminal cysteine and phenylalanine, the CDR3 comprises 14 residues. The read is trimmed to its CDR3 DNA, 42 bases read in frame from base 1. CDR1 and CDR2, per the germline V gene, are SQVTM and ANQGSEA. The sample comes from a study of CD8+ T cells in alopecia areata listed by TCRdb under 2018. In the study overall: In both human patients and the C3H/HeJ mouse model, the study applied high-throughput TCRbeta sequencing to look at T cell clonal expansion in alopecia areata. Human TCRbeta sequencing covered scalp tissue and sorted CD4+ and CD8+ peripheral blood T cells from patchy and totalis/universalis alopecia areata patients and healthy controls. Scalp clonality was compared across normal scalp (n=4), patchy alopecia areata scalp (n=8), and alopecia totalis/universalis scalp (n=8). RNA came from the PAXgene miRNA kit for fixed scalp, the miRNeasy kit for PBMCs, and the RNeasy kit for mouse skin. Amplification of TCRbeta CDR3 regions was done by immunoSEQ multiplex PCR using 35 Vbeta forward primers and 13 Jbeta reverse primers.

Results and caveats for the whole study, not just this receptor: Unlike mouse skin, which is dominated by gammadelta T cells, normal human skin has resident alphabeta T cells that are also sequenced, and this complicates analysis of the scalp TCR repertoire. Shared TCR sequences between patients were less evident than in mice, which may be partly attributable to HLA diversity in the patient population. Lesional scalp, especially in alopecia totalis/universalis, showed higher clonality and more expanded CD8+ clones than normal scalp, suggesting antigenic drive.

Recombination connected TRBV29-1 to TRBJ1-4, with TRBD1 as a weak D call on 5 bases. The clonotype was recovered from a human donor in good health. Material for sequencing was CD8+ T cells sorted from blood. The CDR3 region reads CSVEVRGGVEKLLF. The DNA is TGCAGCGTTGAAGTTAGGGGAGGGGTTGAAAAACTGCTTTTT.